This T cell receptor (beta chain) came from a study of T cell repertoires in cytomegalovirus infection. Background on the study: CMV epitopes, recently identified HLA-C-restricted and well-studied HLA-B-restricted, were used. The study's findings and limits: Ex vivo responses were dominated by HLA-C-restricted CMV-specific TCR beta clonotypes. Carriage of CMV together with the relevant HLA was identifiable through cumulative public TCR beta family frequency.

This clonotype appeared many times. Its antigen is unidentified. V trimming: 1 base; J trimming: 1 base; junction bases outside the gene matches: 3. Per the germline V gene, CDR1 is MGHDK and CDR2 is SYGVNS. This CDR3 has 16 amino acids. TCRdb ran MiXCR on the reads and lists one entry per CDR3 protein. The data contain approximately 76,000 distinct CDR3 sequences, roughly 40% of them seen just once; the ten biggest clones take up approximately 93%. Sequencing was performed on CD8+ T cells from cultured PBMCs, taken from culture after CMV antigen stimulation. This TCR came from a human donor in good health (CMV status not recorded). Some clones in this sample may be carry-over from other donors' samples. V gene TRBV25-1 combines with J gene TRBJ2-3, with TRBD2 matching 9 bases. CDR3 amino acids: CASSESQRGGTDTQYF. CDR3 bases: TGTGCCAGCAGTGAATCCCAGCGGGGGGGCACAGATACGCAGTATTTT.